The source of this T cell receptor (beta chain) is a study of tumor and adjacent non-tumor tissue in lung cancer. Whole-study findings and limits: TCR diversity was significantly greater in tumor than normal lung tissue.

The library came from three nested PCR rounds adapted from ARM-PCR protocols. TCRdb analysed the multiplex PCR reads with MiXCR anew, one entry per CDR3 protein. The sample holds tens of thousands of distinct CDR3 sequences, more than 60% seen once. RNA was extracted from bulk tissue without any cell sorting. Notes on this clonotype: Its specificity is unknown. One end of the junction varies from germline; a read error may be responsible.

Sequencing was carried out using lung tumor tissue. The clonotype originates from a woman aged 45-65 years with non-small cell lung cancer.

Here the CDR3 reads CSVEPLGGGRTGEPFF. As DNA, the CDR3 is TGCAGCGTCGAACCTCTAGGGGGAGGACGAACCGGGGAGCCGTTTTTT. This chain uses TRBV29-1 with TRBJ2-2, with D perhaps given as TRBD1 or TRBD2 (6 bases each). The CDR3 contains 16 residues. CDR1 and CDR2 (germline): SQVTM, ANQGSEA.